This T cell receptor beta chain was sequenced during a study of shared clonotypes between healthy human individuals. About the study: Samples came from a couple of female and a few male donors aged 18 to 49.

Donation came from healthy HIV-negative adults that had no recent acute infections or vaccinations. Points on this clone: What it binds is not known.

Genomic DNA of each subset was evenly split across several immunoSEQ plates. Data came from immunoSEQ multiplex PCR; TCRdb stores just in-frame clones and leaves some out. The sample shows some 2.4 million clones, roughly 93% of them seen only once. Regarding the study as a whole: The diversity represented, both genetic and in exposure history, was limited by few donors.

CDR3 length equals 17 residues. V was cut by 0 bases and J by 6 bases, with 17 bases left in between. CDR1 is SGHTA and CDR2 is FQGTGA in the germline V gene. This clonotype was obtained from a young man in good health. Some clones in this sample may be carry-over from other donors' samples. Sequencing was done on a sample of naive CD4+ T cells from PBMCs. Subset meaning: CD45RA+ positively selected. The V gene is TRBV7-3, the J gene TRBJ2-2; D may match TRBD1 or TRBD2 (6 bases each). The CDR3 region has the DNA TGTGCCAGCAGCTTAACCTTCGGGGGCGACCTCCCCGGGGAGCTGTTTTTT. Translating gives CASSLTFGGDLPGELFF.